This T cell receptor (beta chain) was recorded in a study of cytomegalovirus exposure and HLA in healthy donors. The PCR used 60 Vbeta and 13 Jbeta primers. Assay: immunoSEQ multiplex PCR; the TCRdb copy retains only in-frame clones and omits some. In the table there are more than 150,000 clones, over 60% of which are singletons. In regard to this clone: Antigen: not known.

Study-level findings and limits: Later analysis suggested links between common viral pathogens and several top significant clusters. Sequencing likely caused a cluster of highly shared sequence variants.

Germline CDR1 reads KGHSH; CDR2 reads LQKENI. The germline V and J ends were trimmed by 1 base and 6 bases, with 18 bases remaining between them. The CDR3 loop spans 16 amino acids. Source material: PBMCs. This clonotype was obtained from a man between 18 and 29 years old in good health and CMV-seronegative. The J gene is TRBJ2-5, the V gene TRBV18; weak D call: TRBD2 (6 bases). DNA of the CDR3: TGTGCCAGCTCACCACGGTTGGGAGGAGGGTGGAAGACCCAGTACTTC. Its translation: CASSPRLGGGWKTQYF.